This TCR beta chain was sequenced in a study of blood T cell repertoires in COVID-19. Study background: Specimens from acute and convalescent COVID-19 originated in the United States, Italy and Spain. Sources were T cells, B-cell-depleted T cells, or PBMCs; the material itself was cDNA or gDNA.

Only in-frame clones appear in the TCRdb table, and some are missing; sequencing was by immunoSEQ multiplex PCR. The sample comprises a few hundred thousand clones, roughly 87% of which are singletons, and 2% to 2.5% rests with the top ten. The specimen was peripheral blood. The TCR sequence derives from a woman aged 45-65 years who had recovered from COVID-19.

Here the CDR3 reads CASSSTPGVRNTIYF. CDR3 sequence (DNA): TGTGCCAGCAGCTCGACCCCGGGAGTTAGAAACACCATATATTTT. The chain uses TRBV11-1 and TRBJ1-3, with unresolved D. The CDR3 totals 15 residues. V was shortened by 4 bases and J by 5 bases, with 15 bases between the two germline ends. Germline-derived CDR1 and CDR2 are SGHAT and FQDESV (reference sequence).